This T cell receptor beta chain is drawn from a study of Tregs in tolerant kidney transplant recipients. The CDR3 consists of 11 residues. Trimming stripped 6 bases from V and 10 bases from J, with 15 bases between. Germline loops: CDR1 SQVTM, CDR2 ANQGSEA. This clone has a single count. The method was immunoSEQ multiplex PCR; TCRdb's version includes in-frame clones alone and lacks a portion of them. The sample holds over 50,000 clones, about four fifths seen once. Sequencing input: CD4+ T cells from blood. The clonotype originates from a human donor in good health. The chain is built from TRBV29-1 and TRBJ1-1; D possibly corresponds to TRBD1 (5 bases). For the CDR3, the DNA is TGCAGCGTGAAAGGGGTAGGGGCAGCTTTCTTT. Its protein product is CSVKGVGAAFF.